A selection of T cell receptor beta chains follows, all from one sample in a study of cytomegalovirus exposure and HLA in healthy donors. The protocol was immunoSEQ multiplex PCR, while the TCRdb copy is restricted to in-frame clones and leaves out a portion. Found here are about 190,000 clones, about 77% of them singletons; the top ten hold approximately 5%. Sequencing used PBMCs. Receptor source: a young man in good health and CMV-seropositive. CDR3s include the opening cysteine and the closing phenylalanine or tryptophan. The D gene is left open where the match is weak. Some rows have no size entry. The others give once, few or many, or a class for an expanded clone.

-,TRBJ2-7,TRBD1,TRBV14,TGTGCCAGCAGCCAAGGCCTGGACAGGGGATCTGCCTACGAGCAGTACTTC,CASSQGLDRGSAYEQYF
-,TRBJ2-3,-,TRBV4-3,TGCGCCAGCAGCCAATCGTCGGGGTTTACAGATACGCAGTATTTT,CASSQSSGFTDTQYF
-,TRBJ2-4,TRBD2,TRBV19,TGTGCCAGTGATGGACTAGCGGGGGGCCTTTCGAACATTCAGTACTTC,CASDGLAGGLSNIQYF
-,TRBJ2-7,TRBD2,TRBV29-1,TGCAGCGTTGGGGCTAGCGGGACCTACGAGCAGTACTTC,CSVGASGTYEQYF
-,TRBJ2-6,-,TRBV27,TGTGCCAGCAGGCAGGGCCGCTCTGGGGCCAACGTCCTGACTTTC,CASRQGRSGANVLTF
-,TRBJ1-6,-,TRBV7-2,TGTGCCAGCAGGCCCTCAGACAGTTTTTATTCACCCCTCCACTTT,CASRPSDSFYSPLHF
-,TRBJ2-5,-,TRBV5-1,TGCGCCAGCAGCTTGGACAGGCCTGGGGAGACCCAGTACTTC,CASSLDRPGETQYF
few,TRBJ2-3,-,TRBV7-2,TGTGCCAGCAGCCCTATACCGGGGTCGCAGTATTTT,CASSPIPGSQYF
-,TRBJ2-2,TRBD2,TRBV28,TGTGCCAGCAGTTTAGTGGGAGGGCCGCACACCGGGGAGCTGTTTTTT,CASSLVGGPHTGELFF
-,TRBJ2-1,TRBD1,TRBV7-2,TGTGCCAGCAGCCGGGGACAGGGAGGGGAGCAGTTCTTC,CASSRGQGGEQFF
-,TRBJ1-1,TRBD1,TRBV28,TGTGCCAGCAGATCCGGGACAGGGGTATACACTGAAGCTTTCTTT,CASRSGTGVYTEAFF
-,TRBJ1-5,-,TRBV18,TGTGCCAGCTCACCAGGCGGGAATAGCAATCAGCCCCAGCATTTT,CASSPGGNSNQPQHF
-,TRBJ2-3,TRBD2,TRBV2,TGTGCCAGCAGAACCCTCTGGGGAGGGTATGGAGATACGCAGTATTTT,CASRTLWGGYGDTQYF
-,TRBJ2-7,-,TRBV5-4,TGTGCCAGCAGCTTGGTGGCAGGGCTAACCTACGAGCAGTACTTC,CASSLVAGLTYEQYF
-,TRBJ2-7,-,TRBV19,TGTGCCAGTAGTATAGTGGGTTTGATCGGGGAGCAGTACTTC,CASSIVGLIGEQYF
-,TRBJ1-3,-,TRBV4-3,TGCGCCAGCAGCCAACGGGGAGGGGCTGGAAACACCATATATTTT,CASSQRGGAGNTIYF
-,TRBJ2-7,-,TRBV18,TGTGCCAGCTCCCCCGCCGTGGAGGGAACCTACGAGCAGTACTTC,CASSPAVEGTYEQYF
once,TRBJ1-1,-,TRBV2,TGTGCCAGCAGTCTCAGGGGAGCGAGCACTGAAGCTTTCTTT,CASSLRGASTEAFF
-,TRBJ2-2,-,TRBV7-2,TGTGCCAGCAGCTTAGGAGGTTTTACCGGGGAGCTGTTTTTT,CASSLGGFTGELFF
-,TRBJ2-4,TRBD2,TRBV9,TGTGCCAGCAGCCCTAGCGGGGGGCTAGCCAAAAACATTCAGTACTTC,CASSPSGGLAKNIQYF
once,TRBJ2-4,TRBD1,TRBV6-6,TGTGCCAGCAGGGCACAGGGGGCGGGCAACATTCAGTACTTC,CASRAQGAGNIQYF
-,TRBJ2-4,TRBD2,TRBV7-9,TGTGCCAGCAGCCCCTTCACTAGCGGGAGGGAGATAGCCAAAAACATTCAGTACTTC,CASSPFTSGREIAKNIQYF
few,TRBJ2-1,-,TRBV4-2,TGTGCCAGCAACTCCCCCCAGGGCCCCTACAATGAGCAGTTCTTC,CASNSPQGPYNEQFF
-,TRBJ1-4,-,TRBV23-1,TGCGCCAGCAGTTTAGCCGGCGTTGATGAAAAACTGTTTTTT,CASSLAGVDEKLFF
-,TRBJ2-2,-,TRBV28,TGTGCCAGCACCGTTTTGAACACCGGGGAGCTGTTTTTT,CASTVLNTGELFF
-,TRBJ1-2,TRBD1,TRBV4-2,TGTGCCAGCAGCCAAGGGACAGGGACCTATGGCTACACCTTC,CASSQGTGTYGYTF
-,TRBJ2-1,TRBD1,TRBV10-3,TGTGCCATCAGCCAACAAGGACAGGGCCTCAATGAGCAGTTCTTC,CAISQQGQGLNEQFF
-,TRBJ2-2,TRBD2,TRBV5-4,TGTGCCAGCAGCCCGGGGACTAGCGGGGAAGGACGGGGAGCCCTTTTT,CASSPGTSGEGRGALF
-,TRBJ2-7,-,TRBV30,TGTGCCTGGAGTAAGGACAGCTCCTACGAGCAGTACTTC,CAWSKDSSYEQYF
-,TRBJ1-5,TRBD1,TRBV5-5,TGTGCCAGCAGCTTGAGTCCAGGGGGTCAGCCCCAGCATTTT,CASSLSPGGQPQHF
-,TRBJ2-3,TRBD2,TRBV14,TGTGCCAGCAGCCAAGGACTAGCGGGAGATACAGATACGCAGTATTTT,CASSQGLAGDTDTQYF
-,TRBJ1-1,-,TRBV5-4,TGTGCCAGCAGCCCCACCGGGACACATAATTTGAACACTGAAGCTTTCTTT,CASSPTGTHNLNTEAFF
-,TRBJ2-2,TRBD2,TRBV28,TGTGCCAGCAGTTTAGGCCGTCTAGCGGTATTCGGGGAGCTGTTTTTT,CASSLGRLAVFGELFF
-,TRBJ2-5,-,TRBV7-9,TGTGCCAGCAGCTTAGGCAGCGGATACCAAGAGACCCAGTACTTC,CASSLGSGYQETQYF
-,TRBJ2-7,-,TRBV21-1,TGTGCCAGCAGCTCCCGGGACAGGAACTACGAGCAGTACTTC,CASSSRDRNYEQYF
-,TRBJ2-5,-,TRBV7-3,TGTGCCAGCAGCCGCGGAGGGGCCCAAGAGACCCAGTACTTC,CASSRGGAQETQYF
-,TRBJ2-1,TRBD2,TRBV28,TGTGCCAGCAGTAACCTCGGGACTAGCAGCGGTGAGCAGTTCTTC,CASSNLGTSSGEQFF
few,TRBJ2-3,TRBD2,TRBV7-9,TGTGCCAGCAGCTTTTCCTTAGCGGGGGGCACAGATACGCAGTATTTT,CASSFSLAGGTDTQYF
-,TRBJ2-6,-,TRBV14,TGTGCCAGCAGCCAAGGCAAACTTACCTGGGGGGCCAACGTCCTGACTTTC,CASSQGKLTWGANVLTF
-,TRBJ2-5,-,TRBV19,TGTGCCAGTAGCTCACGGGGGCTAGCGGCCCCCAGGGAGACCCAGTACTTC,CASSSRGLAAPRETQYF
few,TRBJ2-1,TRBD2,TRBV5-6,TGTGCCAGCAGCTTGCCCGGGAGGTCTCATGAGCAGTTCTTC,CASSLPGRSHEQFF